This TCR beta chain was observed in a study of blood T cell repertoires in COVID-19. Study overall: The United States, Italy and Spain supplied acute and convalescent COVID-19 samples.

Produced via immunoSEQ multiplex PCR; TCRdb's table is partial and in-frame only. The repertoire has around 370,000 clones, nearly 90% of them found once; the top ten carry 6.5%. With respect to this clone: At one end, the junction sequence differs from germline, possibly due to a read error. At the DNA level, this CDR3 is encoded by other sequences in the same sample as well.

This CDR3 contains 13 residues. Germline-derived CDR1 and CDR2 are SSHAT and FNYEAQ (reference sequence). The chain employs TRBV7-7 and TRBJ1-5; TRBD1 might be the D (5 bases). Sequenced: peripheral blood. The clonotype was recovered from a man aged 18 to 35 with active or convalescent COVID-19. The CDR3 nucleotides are TGTGCTAGCAGCTTAGACAGAAATCAGCCCCAGCATTTT. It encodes CASSLDRNQPQHF.